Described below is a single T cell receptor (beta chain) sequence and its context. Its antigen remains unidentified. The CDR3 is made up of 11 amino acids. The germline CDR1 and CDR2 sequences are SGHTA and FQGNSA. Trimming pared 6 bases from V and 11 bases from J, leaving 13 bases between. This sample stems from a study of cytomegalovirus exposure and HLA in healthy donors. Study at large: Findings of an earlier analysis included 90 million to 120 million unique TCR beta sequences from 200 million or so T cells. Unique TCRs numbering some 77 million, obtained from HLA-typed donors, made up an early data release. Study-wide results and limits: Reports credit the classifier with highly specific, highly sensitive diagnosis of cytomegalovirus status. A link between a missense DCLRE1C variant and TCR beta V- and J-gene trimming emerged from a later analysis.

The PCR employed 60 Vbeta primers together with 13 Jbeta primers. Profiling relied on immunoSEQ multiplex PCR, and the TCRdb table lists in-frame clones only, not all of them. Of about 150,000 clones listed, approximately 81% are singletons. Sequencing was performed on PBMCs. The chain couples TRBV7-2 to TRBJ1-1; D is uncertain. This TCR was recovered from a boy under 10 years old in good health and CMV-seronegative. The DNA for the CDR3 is TGTGCCAGCAGGGAGCGGAGGTCGGCTTTCTTT. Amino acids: CASRERRSAFF.